This TCR beta chain derives from a study of monozygotic twins with inflammatory bowel disease. TCRdb re-called the 5' RACE reads and shows each CDR3 protein once, DNA omitted. This sample's table reports 200,000 to 250,000 distinct CDR3 sequences. This TCR was recovered from a human donor with ulcerative colitis or Crohn's disease, or a healthy co-twin of an affected twin (not recorded which). Source material: blood.

The CDR3 protein is CASSSGTNNEKLFF. The chain combines TRBV7-9 with TRBJ1-4; without DNA, the TCRdb call of TRBD1 cannot be checked. The CDR3 spans 14 residues. The germline CDR1 and CDR2 sequences are SEHNR and FQNEAQ (reference sequence).